Presented here are 23 T cell receptor beta chains from one specimen sequenced in a study of T cells in Graves' hyperthyroidism and ophthalmopathy. Amplification yielded TCR beta CDR3 regions, with RNA transcripts as the source. HTBI primers were employed in a first-round RT-PCR of the TCR CDR3. TCRdb re-called the multiplex PCR reads through MiXCR, storing one row per CDR3 protein. Of a few hundred thousand distinct CDR3 sequences listed, less than 15% are singletons. The specimen was blood. Source of these receptors: a woman between 18 and 30 years old with Graves' hyperthyroidism.

Points on this clonotype: A read error may be the cause here, since a much bigger clone is one base away. This sequence joins TRBV10-3 and TRBJ2-3; 10 bases map to TRBD2. CDR1 ENHRY and CDR2 SYGVKD come from the germline V gene. The CDR3 is made up of 13 amino acids. The V segment lost 6 bases and the J segment 6 bases; nucleotides outside the gene matches: 3. Here the CDR3 DNA reads TGTGCCATCAGGAGCGGGGGGGATGATACGCAGTATTTT. Protein product: CAIRSGGDDTQYF.

This clonotype was seen repeatedly, ten times or more. J is TRBJ2-6 and V is TRBV27, with D uncertain. CDR1 and CDR2 from the germline V gene are MNHEY and SMNVEV (reference sequence). The CDR3 covers 14 residues. The V end was cut by 6 bases, the J end by 4 bases, with 10 bases between. CDR3 sequence reads: CASSFSAGANVLTF. In nucleotides, the CDR3 is TGTGCCAGCAGCTTTTCCGCCGGGGCCAACGTCCTGACTTTC.

There are many counts of this clonotype. As DNA, the CDR3 is TGCGCCAGGATTCAGCGGAACTATGGCTACACCTTC. This gives the protein CARIQRNYGYTF. The chain couples TRBV5-1 to TRBJ1-2; no reliable D call. The CDR3 is 12 amino acids. CDR1 and CDR2 (germline): SGHRS, YFSETQ. Deletions cut 8 bases from V and 2 bases from J, with 10 bases between.

Many counts were recorded for this clonotype. The chain couples TRBV7-8 to TRBJ2-7; 10 positions agree with TRBD1. This CDR3 region has 13 residues. V gave up 7 bases and J gave up 5 bases; unmatched junction bases: 5. Germline values: CDR1 SGHVS, CDR2 FQNEAQ. CDR3 DNA: TGTGCCAGCACCCCGGGACAGGGGAACGAGCAGTACTTC. Protein: CASTPGQGNEQYF. Based on the CDR3 plus reference TRBV7-8 and TRBJ2-7, the full variable domain is GAGVSQSPRYKVAKRGQDVALRCDPISGHVSLFWYQQALGQGPEFLTYFQNEAQLDKSGLPSDRFFAERPEGSVSTLKIQRTQQEDSAVYLCASTPGQGNEQYFGPGTRLTVT.

This clonotype was seen repeatedly, ten times or more. This sequence joins TRBV7-2 and TRBJ2-1, with unresolved D. Trimming took off 4 bases at V and 4 bases at J, with 23 bases between the two ends. The CDR3 is 18 amino acids. Germline V gives CDR1 SGHTA, CDR2 FQGNSA. The chain's CDR3 is CASSSMQADPEKYNEQFF. As DNA, the CDR3 is TGTGCCAGCAGCTCAATGCAGGCGGATCCCGAAAAATACAATGAGCAGTTCTTC.

The V call is TRBV11-2, the J call TRBJ2-3, with a possible D match to TRBD2 (5 bases). This CDR3 has 14 residues. V lost 5 bases and J 8 bases, leaving 17 bases between the germline ends. CDR1 and CDR2 from the germline V gene are SGHAT and FQNNGV. The CDR3 spells CASSRAAGSSTQYF. DNA of the CDR3: TGTGCCAGCAGCAGAGCCGCTGGGAGTAGTACGCAGTATTTT.

The sample holds many counts of this clonotype. J is TRBJ1-2 and V is TRBV3-1; the D gene is possibly TRBD1 (6 bases). The V end was cut by 7 bases, the J end by 3 bases, with 15 bases between. CDR1 and CDR2 (germline): LGHDT, YNNKEL (reference sequence). This CDR3 has 14 amino acids. The CDR3 loop is CASKPRGADYGYTF. The CDR3 nucleotides read TGTGCCAGCAAACCACGGGGGGCGGACTATGGCTACACCTTC. The entire variable domain, with the rest obtained from reference TRBV3-1 and TRBJ1-2, is as follows: DTAVSQTPKYLVTQMGNDKSIKCEQNLGHDTMYWYKQDSKKFLKIMFSYNNKELIINETVPNRFSPKSPDKAHLNLHINSLELGDSAVYFCASKPRGADYGYTFGSGTRLTVV.

This clonotype has ten or more counts. This sequence joins TRBV28 and TRBJ2-1, with D uncertain. Germline assignment: CDR1 MDHEN and CDR2 SYDVKM. V was cut by 8 bases and J by 0 bases, with 17 bases left in between. The CDR3 is 16 residues long. The CDR3 nucleotides read TGTGCCAGCGTAGAAATTTCCCCTAGCTCCTACAATGAGCAGTTCTTC. It is translated as CASVEISPSSYNEQFF.

This clonotype has a count of ten or more. CDR3 nucleotide sequence: TGTGCCAGCAGTTACCGGACAGGGGCCTACGAGCAGTACTTC. This codes for CASSYRTGAYEQYF. The rearrangement links TRBV6-2 or TRBV6-3 to TRBJ2-7, with 9 positions matching TRBD1. Per germline, CDR1 MNHEY and CDR2 SVGEGT. The CDR3 totals 14 residues. Germline trimming cut 2 bases from V and 2 bases from J; bases unmatched to any gene: 1.

This clonotype was seen ten or more times. V gene TRBV27 combines with J gene TRBJ1-6; tentatively, D is TRBD1 (5 bases). The germline V and J ends were trimmed by 5 bases and 0 bases, with 11 bases remaining between them. The germline V gene has CDR1 MNHEY and CDR2 SMNVEV (reference sequence). CDR3 length: 16 amino acids. The CDR3 DNA follows: TGTGCCAGCAGTAAGCGGGGGAGCTCCTATAATTCACCCCTCCACTTT. It codes for CASSKRGSSYNSPLHF.

This clonotype was seen many times. The J gene is TRBJ2-1, the V gene TRBV5-1, with 10 bases that match TRBD1. J was trimmed by 12 bases and V by 4 bases; bases with no gene match: 16. This CDR3 contains 16 residues. Germline V gene data show CDR1 as SGHRS and CDR2 as YFSETQ. Here the CDR3 reads CASSLAETGGASRQFF. CDR3 bases: TGCGCCAGCAGCCTGGCTGAGACAGGGGGCGCGTCCAGGCAGTTCTTC.

This clonotype came up a few times. The chain recombines TRBV10-3 with TRBJ2-5; 7 bases match TRBD1. This CDR3 has 18 residues. CDR1 and CDR2 (germline): ENHRY, SYGVKD. V dropped 3 bases and J dropped 4; count of bases not matched to a gene: 17. The CDR3 spells CAISENGKGAVGGETQYF. The CDR3 bases are TGTGCCATCAGTGAAAATGGGAAGGGGGCTGTAGGGGGAGAGACCCAGTACTTC.

This clonotype was counted only a few times. This chain uses TRBV7-9 with TRBJ2-1; a weak D match, TRBD2 (5 bases). CDR1 and CDR2 (germline): SEHNR, FQNEAQ (reference sequence). The CDR3 runs 11 residues. Between the trimmed V and J ends, which lost 8 bases and 9 bases, there was a span of 11 bases. CDR3 sequence (DNA): TGTGCCAGCGGTCGGGCGGGTGAGCAGTTCTTC. This encodes CASGRAGEQFF.

The sample holds many counts of this clonotype. The chain has TRBV6-1 and TRBJ2-7; D unclear. Trimming stripped 5 bases from V and 4 bases from J, with 15 bases between. CDR3 length equals 14 residues. Germline V lookup: CDR1 MNHNS, CDR2 SASEGT. The CDR3 nucleotides read TGTGCCAGCAGTCTCTCCCAGGACGGATACGAGCAGTACTTC. Its protein product is CASSLSQDGYEQYF.

This clonotype was seen repeatedly, ten times or more. V and J are TRBV5-1 and TRBJ1-1; 8 nucleotides match TRBD1. This CDR3 region has 12 residues. After removal of 0 bases from V and 8 bases from J, the junction contained 0 bases not matched to a gene. CDR1 is SGHRS and CDR2 is YFSETQ in the germline V gene. The CDR3 bases are TGCGCCAGCAGCTTGGGACAGGGGGAAGCTTTCTTT. Protein product: CASSLGQGEAFF. The full variable domain, in which reference TRBV5-1 and TRBJ1-1 provide the parts outside the CDR3, is KAGVTQTPRYLIKTRGQQVTLSCSPISGHRSVSWYQQTPGQGLQFLFEYFSETQRNKGNFPGRFSGRQFSNSRSEMNVSTLELGDSALYLCASSLGQGEAFFGQGTRLTVV.

This clonotype was picked up many times. This chain connects TRBV20-1 to TRBJ2-1, with 10 positions matching TRBD2. The V segment lost 5 bases and the J segment 1 base; nucleotides outside the gene matches: 5. This CDR3 has 15 amino acids. CDR1 is DFQATT, CDR2 SNEGSKA, per germline (reference sequence). CDR3 sequence: CSAPAGGPSYNEQFF. CDR3 in DNA: TGCAGTGCTCCAGCGGGAGGGCCTTCCTACAATGAGCAGTTCTTC.

This clonotype showed up just a few times. The chain combines TRBV5-1 with TRBJ2-1, with unresolved D. With 5 bases removed from V and 4 bases from J, the gap between germline ends came to 19 bases. CDR1 and CDR2 (germline): SGHRS, YFSETQ. The CDR3 extends over 16 amino acids. CDR3 protein: CASRSAPPESYNEQFF. Written as DNA, the CDR3 is TGCGCCAGCAGGTCGGCTCCCCCGGAATCATACAATGAGCAGTTCTTC.

Many counts were recorded for this clonotype. This sequence joins TRBV11-2 and TRBJ2-1; 8 bases align to TRBD2. In germline, CDR1 is SGHAT, CDR2 FQNNGV. V shed 1 base, J shed 5 bases, and the junction held 4 bases outside the gene matches. CDR3 length equals 15 residues. The CDR3 is CASSLAREVHNEQFF. DNA of the CDR3: TGTGCCAGCAGCTTAGCGCGGGAGGTCCACAATGAGCAGTTCTTC.

This clonotype occurred a few times. CDR3 amino acids: CASSQARTGTGDTQYF. CDR3 nucleotides: TGCGCCAGCAGCCAAGCTAGGACAGGGACGGGAGATACGCAGTATTTT. The J gene is TRBJ2-3, the V gene TRBV4-1; 8 bases align to TRBD1. The ends lost 1 base at V and 5 bases at J; junction bases unmatched: 8. CDR3 size: 16 residues. Looked up from germline, CDR1 is MGHRA and CDR2 is YSYEKL.

Concerning this clonotype itself: A read error may be the cause here, since a much bigger clone is one base away. The chain recombines TRBV2 with TRBJ2-3; D not resolved. V lost 7 bases and J lost 2, with 13 bases in between. In germline, CDR1 is SNHLY, CDR2 FYNNEI. CDR3 length: 14 amino acids. The DNA of the CDR3 is TGTGCCAGCAACTTCGTAGGGTCCACAGATACGCAGTATTTT. It yields the protein CASNFVGSTDTQYF.

This clonotype has a count of ten or more. The genes are TRBV28 and TRBJ1-4; no firm D call. This CDR3 is built from 10 residues. V dropped 8 bases and J dropped 7 bases, with 5 bases sitting between them. Germline CDR1 and CDR2: MDHEN and SYDVKM. The CDR3, as DNA: TGTGCCAGCCGCGGTGAAAAACTGTTTTTT. As protein: CASRGEKLFF.

This clonotype has ten or more counts. The chain joins TRBV7-9 to TRBJ2-7; no firm D call. CDR3 size: 15 residues. The V gene lost 1 base and the J gene lost 3 bases, with 13 bases spanning the gap. CDR1 is SEHNR and CDR2 is FQNEAQ in the germline V gene (reference sequence). CDR3 in amino acids: CASSLGAELYYEQYF. The CDR3 DNA reads as TGTGCCAGCAGCTTAGGGGCCGAACTTTACTACGAGCAGTACTTC.

This clonotype was detected many times. The V gene is TRBV12-3 or TRBV12-4, the J gene TRBJ2-1; D call uncertain. The V end was cut by 7 bases, the J end by 8 bases, with 12 bases between. The CDR3 sequence is 12 residues long. The CDR3 DNA sequence: TGTGCCAGCAACCTCGGAGTCGATGAGCAGTTCTTC. It yields the protein CASNLGVDEQFF.